The entry that follows covers one TCR beta chain sequence. The data belong to a study of blood T cell repertoires in COVID-19. The method was immunoSEQ multiplex PCR; TCRdb's version includes in-frame clones alone and lacks a portion of them. Among 55,000 to 70,000 clones listed, about 88% were seen once. The V end was cut by 4 bases, the J end by 4 bases, with 10 bases between. This CDR3 region has 13 residues. From germline, CDR1 is LGHDT and CDR2 YNNKEL (reference sequence). The V and J genes are TRBV3-1 (or the pseudogene TRBV3-2) and TRBJ1-1; D might be TRBD1 (5 bases). The sequence was obtained from a man between 65 and 85 years old with acute or convalescent COVID-19. Sequenced material: peripheral blood. The CDR3 coding sequence is TGTGCCAGCAGCCGGACGACAGTCACTGAAGCTTTCTTT. Amino acid sequence: CASSRTTVTEAFF.